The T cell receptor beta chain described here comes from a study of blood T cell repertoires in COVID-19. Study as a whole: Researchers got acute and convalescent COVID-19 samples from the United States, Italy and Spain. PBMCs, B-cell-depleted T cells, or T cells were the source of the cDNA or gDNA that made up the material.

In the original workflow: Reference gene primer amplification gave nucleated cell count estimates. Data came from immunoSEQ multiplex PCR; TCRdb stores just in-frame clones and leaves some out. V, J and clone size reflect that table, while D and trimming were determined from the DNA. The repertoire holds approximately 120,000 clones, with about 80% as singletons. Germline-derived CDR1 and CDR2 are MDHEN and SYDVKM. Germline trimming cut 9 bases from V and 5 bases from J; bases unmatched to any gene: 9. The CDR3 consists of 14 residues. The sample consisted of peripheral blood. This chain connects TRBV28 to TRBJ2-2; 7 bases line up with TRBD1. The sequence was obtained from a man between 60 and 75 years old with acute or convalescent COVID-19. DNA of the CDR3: TGTGCCAGTCAATCCTACAGGGGAACCGGGGAGCTGTTTTTT. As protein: CASQSYRGTGELFF.